The 11 T cell receptor beta chains below all came from one sample that was sequenced in a study of T-cell memory formation after mild COVID-19. Via MiXCR, TCRdb re-called the 5' RACE reads, giving one row per CDR3 protein. The sample carries 350,000 or so distinct CDR3 sequences, 21% recorded once. Sequencing was carried out using PBMCs or a T cell subset sorted from them (not recorded which). The receptors originated from an adult woman who had mild COVID-19 (a few samples of this study predate the infection). Cell type and time point are not known.

This clonotype was seen a handful of times. The V gene is TRBV4-1, the J gene TRBJ2-4, with TRBD1 identical over 9 bases. The CDR3 runs to 18 residues. Germline V lookup: CDR1 MGHRA, CDR2 YSYEKL. V was pared by 1 base and J by 6 bases, with 13 bases of the junction left unmatched. As DNA, the CDR3 is TGCGCCAGCAGCCAAGTTGAGGTTGGGACAGGGCCGACAAACATTCAGTACTTC. Its protein is CASSQVEVGTGPTNIQYF.

There are a few counts of this clonotype. The chain joins TRBV7-2 to TRBJ2-3; TRBD2 aligns across 8 bases. V was clipped by 5 bases and J by 5 bases; unmatched bases: 15. The germline V gene has CDR1 SGHTA and CDR2 FQGNSA. The length of the CDR3 is 17 residues. DNA of the CDR3: TGTGCCAGCAGCCCCCTCGAGACGGCGGGAGGAGAAGATACGCAGTATTTT. It yields the protein CASSPLETAGGEDTQYF.

There are many counts of this clonotype. As DNA, the CDR3 is TGCGCCAGCAGCCTAGCGGGAGGCCCCTACGAGCAGTACTTC. It codes for CASSLAGGPYEQYF. The V gene is TRBV5-1, the J gene TRBJ2-7; TRBD2 aligns across 11 bases. CDR1 and CDR2 (germline): SGHRS, YFSETQ. The V gene end was trimmed by 4 bases and the J gene end by 2 bases; junction bases not matched to a gene: 2. This CDR3 contains 14 residues.

The V call is TRBV7-9, the J call TRBJ2-7, with TRBD2 identical over 7 bases. Trimming at V came to 1 base and at J to 12 bases, leaving 9 bases not matched to a gene. This CDR3 contains 13 residues. Germline V gene data show CDR1 as SEHNR and CDR2 as FQNEAQ (reference sequence). Written as DNA, the CDR3 is TGTGCCAGCAGCTTAGGGGAGGGGACCCACTTGTACTTC. This translates into CASSLGEGTHLYF.

This clonotype was found a few times. The CDR3 DNA reads as TGTGCCAGCAGGGCCGGGGACCGTTCCTCTCTTCAGTACTTC. It specifies CASRAGDRSSLQYF. The J gene is TRBJ2-4, the V gene TRBV5-6; D may correspond to TRBD1 or TRBD2 (5 bases each). The CDR3 is made up of 14 amino acids. Trimming pared 5 bases from V and 11 bases from J, leaving 20 bases between. Germline values: CDR1 SGHDT, CDR2 YYEEEE.

The rearrangement links TRBV29-1 to TRBJ1-2; maybe TRBD1 (5 bases). Germline V CDR1 and CDR2: SQVTM, ANQGSEA. CDR3 length: 13 residues. The V and J ends lost 3 bases and 2 bases respectively, with 10 bases between them. The CDR3, as DNA: TGCAGCGTTGAGAAGACAGTGAACTATGGCTACACCTTC. Translating gives CSVEKTVNYGYTF.

This clonotype was counted only a few times. The chain employs TRBV9 and TRBJ2-1; tentatively, D is TRBD2 (5 bases). This CDR3 has 15 amino acids. Deletions cut 0 bases from V and 8 bases from J, with 15 bases between. CDR1 and CDR2 (germline): SGDLS, YYNGEE. CDR3 nucleotide sequence: TGTGCCAGCAGCGTAGGACGGTCCGGAGGCGATGAGCAGTTCTTC. This codes for CASSVGRSGGDEQFF.

This clonotype was counted a few times. V gene TRBV7-2 combines with J gene TRBJ2-5; no clear D gene. Trimming left V 5 bases short and J 4 bases short, with 14 bases between. The length of the CDR3 is 14 residues. Germline CDR1 reads SGHTA; CDR2 reads FQGNSA. CDR3 sequence: CASSRYSSIETQYF. CDR3 bases: TGTGCCAGCAGCCGATACTCGAGCATAGAGACCCAGTACTTC.

V is TRBV24-1 and J is TRBJ1-2, with TRBD1 matching 9 bases. Germline lookup yields CDR1 KGHDR and CDR2 SFDVKD. The CDR3 runs to 13 residues. J was trimmed by 7 bases and V by 9 bases; bases with no gene match: 8. The CDR3 reads CATARDRVGGYTF. CDR3 sequence (DNA): TGTGCCACCGCCCGGGACAGGGTCGGTGGCTACACCTTC.

This clonotype has a count of ten or more. This sequence joins TRBV5-1 and TRBJ2-7; TRBD1 agrees at 8 bases. The V segment lost 0 bases and the J segment 2 bases; nucleotides outside the gene matches: 1. This CDR3 spans 14 amino acids. Germline CDR1 and CDR2: SGHRS and YFSETQ. CDR3 coding DNA: TGCGCCAGCAGCTTGGGGACAGGGACCTACGAGCAGTACTTC. This codes for CASSLGTGTYEQYF.

There are a few counts of this clonotype. The rearrangement uses TRBV2 and TRBJ2-1, with D tentatively TRBD1 or TRBD2 (5 bases each). The CDR3 totals 13 residues. Germline lookup yields CDR1 SNHLY and CDR2 FYNNEI. V was trimmed by 7 bases and J by 9 bases, leaving 16 bases between them. The CDR3 region has the DNA TGTGCCAGCATGGCAGAGGGGCTTGGTGAGCAGTTCTTC. Translation: CASMAEGLGEQFF.